The 12 T cell receptor beta chains listed next were all sequenced from one sample in a study of cytomegalovirus exposure and HLA in healthy donors. Amplification used 60 Vbeta primers and 13 Jbeta primers. The assay was immunoSEQ multiplex PCR, and TCRdb's table has in-frame clones only and misses some. The sample holds over 110,000 clones, about four fifths seen once. Sequencing used PBMCs. These receptor sequences come from a male donor in good health and CMV-seronegative.

The rearrangement uses TRBV6-5 and TRBJ1-2; a weak D match, TRBD1 (6 bases). CDR1 is MNHEY, CDR2 SVGAGI, per germline. The CDR3 totals 13 residues. Deletions cut 11 bases from V and 6 bases from J, with 19 bases between. CDR3 loop: CASWARGFNGYTF. CDR3 sequence (DNA): TGTGCCTCGTGGGCCAGGGGATTTAATGGCTACACCTTC.

There are a few counts of this clone. The chain carries TRBV5-1 and TRBJ2-7, with TRBD1 as a possible D gene (5 bases). The germline V and J ends were trimmed by 0 bases and 4 bases, with 23 bases remaining between them. Germline V gives CDR1 SGHRS, CDR2 YFSETQ. The CDR3 runs 18 residues. The CDR3 nucleotides read TGCGCCAGCAGCTTGGCCCTTATTTCAGGGTCGACTTTGTACGAGCAGTACTTC. Translating gives CASSLALISGSTLYEQYF.

The rearrangement uses TRBV10-3 and TRBJ2-1; 10 nucleotides line up with TRBD1. The CDR3 is 15 amino acids. Germline trimming cut 5 bases from V and 5 bases from J; bases unmatched to any gene: 6. Germline V gene data show CDR1 as ENHRY and CDR2 as SYGVKD. CDR3 sequence (DNA): TGTGCCATCAGTTCCGGGACAGGGGTGGACAATGAGCAGTTCTTC. Translated, it gives CAISSGTGVDNEQFF.

The V and J genes are TRBV7-8 and TRBJ2-5; 10 bases are shared with TRBD1. The germline gives CDR1 SGHVS, CDR2 FQNEAQ. This CDR3 comprises 16 residues. V lost 5 bases, J lost 9 bases, and 15 bases stayed unmatched. In nucleotides, the CDR3 is TGTGCCAGCAGCCCCATAAAGGGCACCGGGACAGGGGCCCAGTACTTC. This sequence encodes CASSPIKGTGTGAQYF.

The gene calls are TRBV7-2 and TRBJ2-7; D is undetermined. CDR1 is SGHTA, CDR2 FQGNSA, per germline. The CDR3 is 12 amino acids. Trimming cost V 6 bases and J 0 bases, with 6 bases left between them. CDR3 in amino acids: CASRQDSYEQYF. The CDR3 coding sequence is TGTGCCAGCAGGCAGGACTCCTACGAGCAGTACTTC.

The V gene is TRBV10-3, the J gene TRBJ2-7, with 8 bases fitting TRBD2. The CDR3 sequence is 13 residues long. Per the germline V gene, CDR1 is ENHRY and CDR2 is SYGVKD. V lost 8 bases and J lost 5; bases outside the gene matches: 8. CDR3 residues: CAIGKRENDEQYF. CDR3 DNA: TGTGCCATCGGGAAGCGGGAGAATGACGAGCAGTACTTC.

Only one count was recorded for this clone. This chain connects TRBV7-9 to TRBJ2-2; no firm D call. V lost 1 base, J lost 8 bases, and 11 bases lay in between. The germline gives CDR1 SEHNR, CDR2 FQNEAQ (reference sequence). The CDR3 sequence is 14 residues long. In DNA form, the CDR3 reads TGTGCCAGCAGCTTAGTTAGTATCTCGGGGGAGCTGTTTTTT. Translated: CASSLVSISGELFF.

The V call is TRBV10-3, the J call TRBJ1-2, with 10 bases lining up with TRBD1. CDR3 size: 15 residues. V lost 6 bases and J lost 3; bases outside the gene matches: 7. Germline-derived CDR1 and CDR2 are ENHRY and SYGVKD. CDR3 residues: CAIRDRDRGDYGYTF. The CDR3 bases are TGTGCCATCAGAGACCGGGACAGGGGCGACTATGGCTACACCTTC.

The chain links TRBV7-9 to TRBJ2-7; 14 nucleotides match TRBD2. Per the germline V gene, CDR1 is SEHNR and CDR2 is FQNEAQ (reference sequence). The ends lost 3 bases at V and 6 bases at J; junction bases unmatched: 1. The CDR3 spans 14 residues. The CDR3 sequence is CASSFGLAGGEQYF. The CDR3 coding sequence is TGTGCCAGCAGCTTCGGACTAGCGGGAGGCGAGCAGTACTTC.

V is TRBV6-5 and J is TRBJ2-1, with TRBD2 matching over 9 bases. The germline gives CDR1 MNHEY, CDR2 SVGAGI. Trimming took 4 bases from V and 9 from J; bases not matched to a gene: 13. This CDR3 is 16 amino acids long. The CDR3 spells CASSSGLAGVVGEQFF. CDR3 DNA: TGTGCCAGCAGTTCCGGATTAGCGGGAGTGGTGGGTGAGCAGTTCTTC.

The table lists this clone with a few counts. The chain couples TRBV19 to TRBJ2-1, with 7 bases lining up with TRBD2. With V trimmed by 3 bases and J by 8 bases, 4 bases remained unmatched. Germline-derived CDR1 and CDR2 are LNHDA and SQIVND (reference sequence). CDR3 length: 13 amino acids. The CDR3 DNA follows: TGTGCCAGTAGTATGGGCGGGAGTTATGAGCAGTTCTTC. Encoded protein: CASSMGGSYEQFF.

The chain recombines TRBV29-1 with TRBJ1-2, with D possibly being TRBD1 (5 bases). The V end lost 2 bases, the J end lost 8 bases, and 21 bases lay between the germline ends. This CDR3 region has 15 residues. The germline V gene encodes CDR1 SQVTM and CDR2 ANQGSEA. In DNA form, the CDR3 reads TGCAGCGTTGAATCCCCCTTGACAGATTTGTGGGGCTACACCTTC. This encodes CSVESPLTDLWGYTF.